A single sample is the source of the 20 T cell receptor beta chains below, sequenced in a study of tumor-infiltrating lymphocytes in primary liver carcinoma. Joint extraction of RNA and DNA used about 17-33 mg of bulk tissue that was unsorted. TCR beta cDNA was made from roughly 500 ng total RNA with a constant-region primer. Libraries for TCR beta were built through three nested multiplex PCR rounds, which together made up a slightly modified ARM-PCR procedure. Investigators reported that the first two PCR rounds, at around 10 cycles each, used TRBV1-TRBV30 forward primers with a C-beta reverse primer. TCRdb ran MiXCR on the multiplex PCR reads and lists one entry per CDR3 protein. Seen here are more than 30,000 distinct CDR3 sequences, 75% observed once, and the top ten hold 37%. The material sequenced was tumor-adjacent normal liver tissue. The receptors stem from a man aged 35-49 years with primary liver carcinoma and hepatitis B virus infection.

This clonotype showed up many times. This chain uses TRBV4-1 with TRBJ2-3; TRBD2 matches 7 bases. The V gene's germline CDR1 is MGHRA and CDR2 YSYEKL. V was pared by 4 bases and J by 2 bases, with 12 bases of the junction left unmatched. The CDR3 has 17 residues. Here the CDR3 DNA reads TGCGCCAGCAGCCTTCGTAACGGGGGAGGGAACACAGATACGCAGTATTTT. Its protein product is CASSLRNGGGNTDTQYF.

In regard to this clonotype: One end of the junction varies from germline; a read error may be responsible. This chain joins TRBV6-1 and TRBJ2-3, with 10 positions matching TRBD2. CDR1 is MNHNS, CDR2 SASEGT, per germline. The CDR3 sequence is 16 residues long. The CDR3 here is CASSEAGGGSRDTQYF. Here the CDR3 DNA reads TGCGCCAGCAGTGAAGCGGGAGGGGGTAGCAGAGATACGCAGTATTTT.

The chain combines TRBV6-1 with TRBJ2-1; the match to TRBD2 covers 7 bases. CDR1 and CDR2 from the germline V gene are MNHNS and SASEGT. The V segment lost 8 bases and the J segment 4 bases; nucleotides outside the gene matches: 11. This CDR3 region has 15 residues. CDR3 region: CASGKETGGYNEQFF. In DNA, the CDR3 is TGTGCCAGCGGTAAAGAAACGGGAGGATACAATGAGCAGTTCTTC.

About this clonotype: An end of the junction does not agree with germline; a read error may underlie this. The V and J genes are TRBV11-2 and TRBJ2-3; possibly TRBD1 for D (5 bases). The CDR3 extends over 16 amino acids. The germline CDR1 and CDR2 sequences are SGHAT and FQNNGV. The CDR3 sequence: CPSSRRNTGNTDTQYF. The CDR3 DNA is TGTCCCAGCAGCAGAAGAAATACAGGAAACACAGATACGCAGTATTTT.

In its sample, this clonotype was seen many times. V and J are TRBV7-9 and TRBJ2-7, with 7 bases that match TRBD1. CDR1 is SEHNR, CDR2 FQNEAQ, per germline (reference sequence). The CDR3 is 14 residues long. V dropped 4 bases and J dropped 1; count of bases not matched to a gene: 4. The chain's CDR3 is CASSSGTVSYEQYF. Written as DNA, the CDR3 is TGTGCCAGCAGCTCCGGGACAGTTTCCTACGAGCAGTACTTC.

For this clonotype: One end of the junction fails to match germline, which may point to a read error. The V call is TRBV11-2, the J call TRBJ2-3; TRBD2 is a possible D gene (6 bases). The length of the CDR3 is 16 residues. The germline V gene encodes CDR1 SGHAT and CDR2 FQNNGV. As DNA, the CDR3 is TGTGTCAGCAGTTCAACTACTAGCCCGGGTAGAGATACGCAGTATTTT. This translates into CVSSSTTSPGRDTQYF.

Details on this clonotype: The conserved closing phenylalanine or tryptophan is absent in this CDR3, likely reflecting a read error. The chain links TRBV10-3 to TRBJ1-1; D unresolved. Trimming removed 8 bases from V and 4 bases from J, with 17 bases in between. The CDR3 is 14 amino acids. Germline CDR1 ENHRY, CDR2 SYGVKD. The CDR3 loop reads CAIQGGGVSTEAFL. CDR3 in DNA: TGTGCCATCCAAGGAGGAGGAGTGAGCACTGAAGCTTTCTTA.

This clonotype was found many times. The chain uses TRBV7-9 and TRBJ2-2; D gene uncertain. The germline CDR1 and CDR2 sequences are SEHNR and FQNEAQ (reference sequence). There are 15 residues in the CDR3. V lost 5 bases to trimming and J lost 0 bases, with 10 bases between them. The CDR3 protein is CASSQSTTNTGELFF. The CDR3 DNA is TGTGCCAGCAGCCAGTCAACAACGAACACCGGGGAGCTGTTTTTT.

The CDR3 loop is CASMLTRPTQPQHF. The CDR3 DNA follows: TGTGCCAGCATGCTCACAAGGCCGACTCAGCCCCAGCATTTT. J is TRBJ1-5 and V is TRBV28; D remains unclear. The germline gives CDR1 MDHEN, CDR2 SYDVKM. Trimming pared 7 bases from V and 6 bases from J, leaving 16 bases between. This CDR3 has 14 amino acids.

This clonotype was counted ten times or more. The rearrangement joins TRBV19 to TRBJ1-2, with D unclear. V was trimmed by 6 bases and J by 4 bases, leaving 12 bases between them. The CDR3 spans 13 residues. In germline, CDR1 is LNHDA, CDR2 SQIVND (reference sequence). The CDR3 loop reads CASSPELSYGYTF. CDR3 nucleotide sequence: TGTGCCAGTAGCCCGGAGCTCAGCTATGGCTACACCTTC.

A remark on this clonotype: The junction differs from germline at one of its ends, possibly a read error. The chain employs TRBV5-5 and TRBJ1-3, with unresolved D. Per germline, CDR1 SGHKS and CDR2 YYEKEE (reference sequence). The CDR3 sequence is 14 residues long. The CDR3 is CASCFFISENTIYF. CDR3 DNA: TGTGCCAGCTGCTTTTTTATCTCTGAAAACACCATATATTTT.

Remarks on this clonotype: Sequence at one end of the junction differs from germline and may be a read error. The chain carries TRBV4-2 and TRBJ1-4; no firm D call. The CDR3 spans 14 residues. The germline V gene has CDR1 LGHNA and CDR2 YNFKEQ. The CDR3 spells CASTPGRTQEKLLF. CDR3 DNA: TGCGCCAGCACCCCTGGCAGGACGCAGGAAAAACTGCTTTTT.

A word on this clonotype: This is likely a read error, given that the CDR3 carries no conserved phenylalanine or tryptophan at its end. This chain links TRBV30 with TRBJ2-1; 8 bases fit TRBD2. The CDR3 runs to 13 residues. Germline V lookup: CDR1 GTSNPN, CDR2 SVGIG (reference sequence). After removal of 2 bases from V and 6 bases from J, the junction contained 3 bases not matched to a gene. This CDR3 is CAWSHSGSNEQFL. CDR3 nucleotides: TGTGCCTGGAGTCACAGCGGGAGCAATGAGCAGTTCCTC.

This clonotype was observed a handful of times. The chain employs TRBV7-6 and TRBJ2-7; 9 bases line up with TRBD1. There are 15 residues in the CDR3. V lost 5 bases, J lost 4 bases, and 9 bases stayed unmatched. Germline lookup yields CDR1 SGHVS and CDR2 FNYEAQ. CDR3: CASSPGQGPIYEQYF. In nucleotides, the CDR3 is TGTGCCAGCAGCCCAGGACAGGGGCCAATATACGAGCAGTACTTC. The full variable domain, its missing parts supplied by reference TRBV7-6 and TRBJ2-7, is GAGVSQSPRYKVTKRGQDVALRCDPISGHVSLYWYRQALGQGPEFLTYFNYEAQQDKSGLPNDRFSAERPEGSISTLTIQRTEQRDSAMYRCASSPGQGPIYEQYFGPGTRLTVT.

Details on this clonotype: A read error is likely, as this CDR3 ends without the conserved phenylalanine or tryptophan. The CDR3 loop reads CPSSYSGYEQYI. CDR3 in DNA: TGTCCCAGCAGTTACTCGGGGTACGAGCAGTACATC. The chain carries TRBV6-6 and TRBJ2-7, with D perhaps matching TRBD2 (5 bases). The CDR3 spans 12 residues. CDR1 is MNHNY and CDR2 is SVGAGI in the germline V gene (reference sequence).

This clonotype was counted only a few times. This may be a read error, as it is one base from a much larger clone. The chain employs TRBV5-1 and TRBJ2-7, with D unresolved. V was cut by 4 bases and J by 5 bases, with 19 bases left in between. Germline V lookup: CDR1 SGHRS, CDR2 YFSETQ. The CDR3 totals 15 residues. The CDR3 region has the DNA TGCGCCAGCAGCAGCCGCCGGATAGATAAACACGAGCAGTACTTC. This translates into CASSSRRIDKHEQYF.

This clonotype was recorded once. At one boundary the junction diverges from the germline segment, which might be a read error. This rearrangement joins TRBV28 to TRBJ2-6; D is perhaps TRBD2 (6 bases). CDR3 length: 16 amino acids. The germline V gene has CDR1 MDHEN and CDR2 SYDVKM. CDR3 bases: TGTGCCAGTTCCCCCGGGGGAAGGTCCAGGGCCAACGTCCTGCCTTTC. Amino acids: CASSPGGRSRANVLPF.

The V gene is TRBV7-8, the J gene TRBJ1-1, with D possibly TRBD1 on 5 matching bases. CDR1 is SGHVS and CDR2 is FQNEAQ in the germline V gene. CDR3 length equals 14 residues. The V gene lost 2 bases and the J gene lost 5 bases, with 12 bases spanning the gap. CDR3 DNA: TGTGCCAGCAGCTTACTAGGGGCAGGGACTGAAGCTTTCTTT. It codes for CASSLLGAGTEAFF.

This sequence joins TRBV30 and TRBJ2-1, with 8 bases aligning to TRBD1. J lost 8 bases, V lost 5 bases, and 14 bases had no gene match. The CDR3 covers 15 residues. CDR1 GTSNPN and CDR2 SVGIG come from the germline V gene (reference sequence). CDR3 sequence reads: CAWGAGTGGLDEQFF. The CDR3, as DNA: TGTGCCTGGGGCGCAGGGACAGGCGGGCTGGATGAGCAGTTCTTC.

Notes on this clonotype: One junction end disagrees with the germline gene, perhaps due to a read error. The CDR3 region is CATGGRPYKQYF. Here the CDR3 DNA reads TGTGCCACTGGGGGACGTCCCTACAAGCAGTATTTC. This chain uses TRBV6-1 with TRBJ2-7, with D perhaps assigned TRBD1 or TRBD2 (5 bases each). Germline V lookup: CDR1 MNHNS, CDR2 SASEGT. CDR3 size: 12 residues.